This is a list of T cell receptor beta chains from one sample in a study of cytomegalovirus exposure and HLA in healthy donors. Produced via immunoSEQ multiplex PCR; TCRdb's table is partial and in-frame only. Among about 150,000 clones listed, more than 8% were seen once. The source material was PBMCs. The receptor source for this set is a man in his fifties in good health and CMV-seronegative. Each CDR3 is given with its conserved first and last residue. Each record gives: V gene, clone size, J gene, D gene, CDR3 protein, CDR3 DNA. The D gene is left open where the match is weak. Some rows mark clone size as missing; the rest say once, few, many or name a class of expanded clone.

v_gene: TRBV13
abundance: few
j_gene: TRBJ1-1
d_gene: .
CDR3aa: CASSLFGAPNTEAFF
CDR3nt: TGTGCCAGCAGCTTATTTGGGGCCCCGAACACTGAAGCTTTCTTT

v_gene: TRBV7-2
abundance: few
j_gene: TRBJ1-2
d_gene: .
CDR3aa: CASSRLRGLDGYTF
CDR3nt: TGTGCCAGCAGCCGTTTGCGGGGGCTAGATGGCTACACCTTC

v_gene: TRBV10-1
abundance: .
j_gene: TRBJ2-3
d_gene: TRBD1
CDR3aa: CASSGGGQGEDTQYF
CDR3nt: TGCGCCAGCAGCGGAGGGGGACAGGGGGAGGATACGCAGTATTTT

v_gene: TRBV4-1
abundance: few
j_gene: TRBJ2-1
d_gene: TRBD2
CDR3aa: CASSQRERGEGGNEQFF
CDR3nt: TGCGCCAGCAGCCAAAGGGAGCGGGGCGAAGGAGGGAATGAGCAGTTCTTC

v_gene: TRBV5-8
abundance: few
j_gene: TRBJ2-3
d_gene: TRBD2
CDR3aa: CASLRGLAGAVDTQYF
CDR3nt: TGTGCCAGCCTTCGGGGACTAGCGGGAGCGGTGGATACGCAGTATTTT

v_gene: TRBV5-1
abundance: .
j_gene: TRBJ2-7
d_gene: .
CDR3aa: CASSLDGYYEQYF
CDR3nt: TGCGCCAGCAGCTTGGACGGATACTACGAGCAGTACTTC

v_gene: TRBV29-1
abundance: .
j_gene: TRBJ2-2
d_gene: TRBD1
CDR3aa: CSAQTGVGELFF
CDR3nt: TGCAGCGCCCAGACAGGGGTCGGGGAGCTGTTTTTT

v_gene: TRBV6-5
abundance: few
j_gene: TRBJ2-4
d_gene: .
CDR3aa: CASTPGAKNIQYF
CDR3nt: TGTGCCAGCACCCCAGGGGCCAAAAACATTCAGTACTTC

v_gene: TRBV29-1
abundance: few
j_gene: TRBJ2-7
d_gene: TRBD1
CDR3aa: CSVQRDSSYEQYF
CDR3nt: TGCAGCGTTCAACGGGACAGCTCCTACGAGCAGTACTTC

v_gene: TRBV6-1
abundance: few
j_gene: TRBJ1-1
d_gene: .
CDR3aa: CASSLQGNTEAFF
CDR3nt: TGTGCCAGCAGTTTACAGGGTAACACTGAAGCTTTCTTT